Sequencing of this TCR beta chain was carried out in a study of blood T cell repertoires in COVID-19. Study overall: COVID-19 samples, acute and convalescent, were from the United States, Italy and Spain. PBMCs, B-cell-depleted T cells, or T cells provided the cDNA or gDNA that made up the material.

This clone was observed a few times. Original processing methods: For nucleated cells, counts were estimated from reference gene primer amplification. Produced via immunoSEQ multiplex PCR; TCRdb's table is partial and in-frame only. That table furnishes V, J and clone size, whereas the DNA furnished D and trimming. This sample has some 250,000 clones; about 88% occur once, and the top ten carry just under 2%. The sequenced sample was peripheral blood. The clonotype originates from a man under 40 with active or convalescent COVID-19.

DNA of the CDR3: TGTGCCAGCAGCTACGGGGTGGGGGCGCTGAATAATTCACCCCTCCACTTT. Translating it yields CASSYGVGALNNSPLHF. The J gene is TRBJ1-6, the V gene TRBV5-4; D is possibly TRBD1 (6 bases). The germline V and J ends were trimmed by 3 bases and 5 bases, with 18 bases remaining between them. The CDR3 is 17 residues long. The germline gives CDR1 SGHNT, CDR2 YYREEE (reference sequence).